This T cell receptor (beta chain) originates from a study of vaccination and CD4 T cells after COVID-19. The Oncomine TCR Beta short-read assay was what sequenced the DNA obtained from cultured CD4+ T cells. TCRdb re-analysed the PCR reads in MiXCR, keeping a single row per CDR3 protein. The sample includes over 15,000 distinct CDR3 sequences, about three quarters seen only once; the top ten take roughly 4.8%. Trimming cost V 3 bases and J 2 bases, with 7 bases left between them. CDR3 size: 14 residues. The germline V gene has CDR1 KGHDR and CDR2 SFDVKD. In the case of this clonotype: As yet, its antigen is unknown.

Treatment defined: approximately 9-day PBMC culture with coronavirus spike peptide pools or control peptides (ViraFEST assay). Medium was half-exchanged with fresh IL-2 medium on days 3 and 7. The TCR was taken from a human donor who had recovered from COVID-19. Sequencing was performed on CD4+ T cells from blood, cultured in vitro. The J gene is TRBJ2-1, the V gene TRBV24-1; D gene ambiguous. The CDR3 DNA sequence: TGTGCCACCAGTGATGCCCCCCCCTACAATGAGCAGTTCTTC. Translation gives CATSDAPPYNEQFF.